This T cell receptor beta chain comes out of a study of human T cells and chemical hapten exposure. The overall study: In the sensitization step, 2% DPC was placed on 2 cm by 2 cm of upper inner arm skin. Whole-study findings and limits: Patch test score was positively correlated with the counts of TCRs that had expanded at PT1. Sensitizing with DPC caused no change in TCRs above 1 in 1000 frequency.

As to time point: patch test 3, about 24 weeks after DPC sensitization. Treatment reported: therapeutic diphenylcyclopropenone sensitization with weekly scalp DPC. Total RNA was isolated from whole blood that had not been fractionated. This clonotype was counted at least ten times. The antigen remains undetermined. The CDR3 spans 14 residues. Trimming cost V 5 bases and J 6 bases, with 16 bases left between them. TCRdb analysed the RACE reads with MiXCR anew, one entry per CDR3 protein. The sample contains some 30,000 distinct CDR3 sequences, more than 5% of which appear only once. The material sequenced was whole blood, taken in connection with sensitization to the hapten diphenylcyclopropenone (DPC). This clonotype originated in a man aged 25-45 years with alopecia areata. Some clones in this sample may be carry-over from other donors' samples. This chain connects TRBV12-3 or TRBV12-4 to TRBJ1-1; tentatively, D is TRBD1 (5 bases). In DNA form, the CDR3 reads TGTGCCAGCAGTGTCGGGGGATCGGACGCTGAAGCTTTCTTT. Encoded protein: CASSVGGSDAEAFF.